This T cell receptor (beta chain) is drawn from a study of identical twins. The ends were cut back, 1 base at V and 5 bases at J, with 17 bases in the middle. The CDR3 is 16 residues long. The germline gives CDR1 SGHDT, CDR2 YYEEEE. Each CDR3 protein gets one entry after TCRdb re-called the 5' RACE reads with MiXCR. Of around 480,000 distinct CDR3 sequences listed, 14% are singletons. In addition, the sample was reused for a study of yellow fever vaccine responses in identical twins.

The sample was CD4+ T cells sorted from blood. The chain combines TRBV5-6 with TRBJ2-3; TRBD1 is a possible D gene (6 bases). The TCR originated in a woman between 18 and 29 years old in good health. CDR3 region: CASSLHQGSWGDTQYF. In DNA, the CDR3 is TGTGCCAGCAGCTTGCACCAGGGGTCGTGGGGAGATACGCAGTATTTT. Supplemented by reference TRBV5-6 and TRBJ2-3, the full variable domain reads DAGVTQSPTHLIKTRGQQVTLRCSPKSGHDTVSWYQQALGQGPQFIFQYYEEEERQRGNFPDRFSGHQFPNYSSELNVNALLLGDSALYLCASSLHQGSWGDTQYFGPGTRLTVL.